This TCR beta chain came from a study of T cell responses to AZD1222 COVID-19 vaccine. CDR1 is SQVTM, CDR2 ANQGSEA, per germline. The CDR3 has 16 amino acids. The ends lost 1 base at V and 5 bases at J; junction bases unmatched: 3. Findings of the study overall: The CD4 TCRs associated with vaccination extended across spike and predominated at 160-218 and 743-854. Clonal diversity was possibly underestimated, and the donors were mostly white British, with more females.

Regarding this clone: Its antigen remains unidentified.

Using immunoSEQ multiplex PCR, the repertoire was profiled, and TCRdb retains in-frame clones only, with some absent. The sample consists of 100,000 to 150,000 clones, under 90% of them appearing once. V gene TRBV29-1 combines with J gene TRBJ2-2; 14 positions match TRBD2. The input for sequencing was peripheral blood, taken on day 0 of AZD1222 vaccination. The receptor was derived from an adult in good health. The CDR3 region has the DNA TGCAGCGTTGAAGCGACTAGCGGGGGGGTAACCGGGGAGCTGTTTTTT. Translated: CSVEATSGGVTGELFF.